The clone carrying this T cell receptor (beta chain) was counted only a few times. Here immunoSEQ multiplex PCR was the method, and the copy in TCRdb shows in-frame clones only, minus some. This sample carries under 200,000 clones, 87% of them seen once, and the ten largest clones take roughly a fifth. This entry is derived from a study of blood T cell repertoires in COVID-19. The specimen sequenced was peripheral blood. The receptor comes from a man in his 60s with active or convalescent COVID-19.

As DNA, the CDR3 is TGTGCCAGTAGTATATGGTCAGGGGCCAACAATCAGCCCCAGCATTTT. This gives the protein CASSIWSGANNQPQHF. The genes are TRBV19 and TRBJ1-5, with D maybe TRBD1 (6 bases). This CDR3 region has 16 residues. Trimming took off 2 bases at V and 3 bases at J, with 14 bases between the two ends. The germline CDR1 and CDR2 sequences are LNHDA and SQIVND (reference sequence).